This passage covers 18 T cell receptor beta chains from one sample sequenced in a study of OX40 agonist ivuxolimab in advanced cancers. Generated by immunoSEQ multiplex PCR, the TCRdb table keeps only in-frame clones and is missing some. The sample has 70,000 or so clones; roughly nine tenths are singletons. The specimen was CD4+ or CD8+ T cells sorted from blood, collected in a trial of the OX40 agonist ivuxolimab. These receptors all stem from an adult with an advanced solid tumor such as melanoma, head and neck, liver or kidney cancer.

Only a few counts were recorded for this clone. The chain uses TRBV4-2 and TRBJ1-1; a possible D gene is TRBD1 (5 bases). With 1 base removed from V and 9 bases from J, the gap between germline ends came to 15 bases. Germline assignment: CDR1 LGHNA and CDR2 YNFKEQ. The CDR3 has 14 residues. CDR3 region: CASSQVSMGVQAFF. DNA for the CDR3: TGTGCCAGCAGCCAAGTGTCGATGGGGGTGCAAGCTTTCTTT.

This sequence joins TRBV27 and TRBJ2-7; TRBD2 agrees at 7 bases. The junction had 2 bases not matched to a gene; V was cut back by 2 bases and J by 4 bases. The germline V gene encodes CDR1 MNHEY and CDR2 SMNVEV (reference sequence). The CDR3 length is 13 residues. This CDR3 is CASSLGGGYEQYF. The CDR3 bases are TGTGCCAGCAGTTTAGGGGGGGGTTACGAGCAGTACTTC.

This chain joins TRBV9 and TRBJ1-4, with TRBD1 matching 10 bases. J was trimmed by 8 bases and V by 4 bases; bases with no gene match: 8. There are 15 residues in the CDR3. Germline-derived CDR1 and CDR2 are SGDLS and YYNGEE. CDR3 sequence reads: CASSPRTGGEEKLFF. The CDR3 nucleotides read TGTGCCAGCAGCCCCCGGACAGGGGGAGAAGAAAAACTGTTTTTT. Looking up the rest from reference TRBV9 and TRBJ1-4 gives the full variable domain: DSGVTQTPKHLITATGQRVTLRCSPRSGDLSVYWYQQSLDQGLQFLIQYYNGEERAKGNILERFSAQQFPDLHSELNLSSLELGDSALYFCASSPRTGGEEKLFFGSGTQLSVL.

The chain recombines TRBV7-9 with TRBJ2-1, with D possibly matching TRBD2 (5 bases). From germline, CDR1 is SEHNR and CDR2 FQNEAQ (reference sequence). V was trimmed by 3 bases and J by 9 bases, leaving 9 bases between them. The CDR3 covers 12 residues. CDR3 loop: CASSFPGFEQFF. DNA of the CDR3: TGTGCCAGCAGCTTCCCGGGGTTTGAGCAGTTCTTC.

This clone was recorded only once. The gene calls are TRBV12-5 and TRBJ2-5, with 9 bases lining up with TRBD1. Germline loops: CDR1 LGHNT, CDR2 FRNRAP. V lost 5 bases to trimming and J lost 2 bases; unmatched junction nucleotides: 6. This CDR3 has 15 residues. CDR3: CASGPGQGRQETQYF. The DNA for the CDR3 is TGTGCTAGTGGTCCCGGACAGGGGAGACAAGAGACCCAGTACTTC.

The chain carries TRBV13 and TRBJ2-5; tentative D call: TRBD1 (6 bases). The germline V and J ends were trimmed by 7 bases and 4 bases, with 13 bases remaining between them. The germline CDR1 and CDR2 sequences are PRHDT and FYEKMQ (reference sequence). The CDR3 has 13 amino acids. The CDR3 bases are TGTGCCAGCACCCCTGGGGGCGGAGAGACCCAGTACTTC. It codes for CASTPGGGETQYF.

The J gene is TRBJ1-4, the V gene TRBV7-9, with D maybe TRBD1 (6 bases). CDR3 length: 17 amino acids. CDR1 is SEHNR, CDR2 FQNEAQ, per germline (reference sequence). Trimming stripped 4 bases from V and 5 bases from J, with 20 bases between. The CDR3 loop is CASSSKFRDNRNEKLFF. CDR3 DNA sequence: TGTGCCAGCAGCTCAAAATTCCGGGACAATCGGAATGAAAAACTGTTTTTT. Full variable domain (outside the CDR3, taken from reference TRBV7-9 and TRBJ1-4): DTGVSQNPRHKITKRGQNVTFRCDPISEHNRLYWYRQTLGQGPEFLTYFQNEAQLEKSRLLSDRFSAERPKGSFSTLEIQRTEQGDSAMYLCASSSKFRDNRNEKLFFGSGTQLSVL.

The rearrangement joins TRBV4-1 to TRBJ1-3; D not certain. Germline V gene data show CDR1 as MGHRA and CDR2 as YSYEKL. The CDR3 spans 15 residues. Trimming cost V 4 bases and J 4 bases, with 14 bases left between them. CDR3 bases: TGCGCCAGCAGCCTTGCACCGGGCCCCGGAAACACCATATATTTT. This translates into CASSLAPGPGNTIYF.

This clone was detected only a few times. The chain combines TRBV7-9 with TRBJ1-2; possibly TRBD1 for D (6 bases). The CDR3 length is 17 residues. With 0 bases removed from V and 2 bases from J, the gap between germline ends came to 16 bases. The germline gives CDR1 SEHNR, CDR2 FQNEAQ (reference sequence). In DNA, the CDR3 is TGTGCCAGCAGCTTAGCCTTCGTGGGGGGGGCAAACTATGGCTACACCTTC. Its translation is CASSLAFVGGANYGYTF.

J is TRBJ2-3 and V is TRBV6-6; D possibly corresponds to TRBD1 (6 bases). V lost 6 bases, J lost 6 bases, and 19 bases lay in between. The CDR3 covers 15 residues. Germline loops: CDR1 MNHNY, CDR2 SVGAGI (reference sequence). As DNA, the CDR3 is TGTGCCAGCAGCACGCCTAGGGGGTTTTCGGATACGCAGTATTTT. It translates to CASSTPRGFSDTQYF.

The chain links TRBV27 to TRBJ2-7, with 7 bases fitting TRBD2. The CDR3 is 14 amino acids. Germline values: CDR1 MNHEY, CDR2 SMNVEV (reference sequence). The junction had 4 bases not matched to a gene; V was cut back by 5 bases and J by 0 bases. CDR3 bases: TGTGCCAGCAGTCTCGGGGGGAGCTCCTACGAGCAGTACTTC. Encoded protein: CASSLGGSSYEQYF.

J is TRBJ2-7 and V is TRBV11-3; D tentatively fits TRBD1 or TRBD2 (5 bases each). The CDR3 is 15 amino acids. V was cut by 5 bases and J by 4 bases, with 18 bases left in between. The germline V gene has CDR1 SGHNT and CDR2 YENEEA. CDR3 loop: CASSPGTGRAYEQYF. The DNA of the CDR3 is TGTGCCAGCAGCCCGGGGACGGGAAGGGCTTACGAGCAGTACTTC.

Written as DNA, the CDR3 is TGTGCCAGCAGCTCCCGACAGGCGGTCGTTTATACAGATACGCAGTATTTT. It encodes CASSSRQAVVYTDTQYF. J is TRBJ2-3 and V is TRBV13, with a weak D call TRBD1 (6 bases). V was cut by 4 bases and J by 3 bases, with 20 bases left in between. Germline-derived CDR1 and CDR2 are PRHDT and FYEKMQ (reference sequence). The length of the CDR3 is 17 residues.

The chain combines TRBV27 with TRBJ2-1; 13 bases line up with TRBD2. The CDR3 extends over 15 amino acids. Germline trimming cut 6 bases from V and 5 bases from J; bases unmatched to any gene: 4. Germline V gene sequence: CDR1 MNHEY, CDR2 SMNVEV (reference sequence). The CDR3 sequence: CASRLTSGGNNEQFF. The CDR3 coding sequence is TGTGCCAGCAGATTGACTAGCGGGGGGAACAATGAGCAGTTCTTC.

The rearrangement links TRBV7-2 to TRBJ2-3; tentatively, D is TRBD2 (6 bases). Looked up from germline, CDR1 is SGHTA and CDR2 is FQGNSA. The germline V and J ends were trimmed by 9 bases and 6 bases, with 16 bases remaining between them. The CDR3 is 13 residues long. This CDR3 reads CASLLGLTDTQYF. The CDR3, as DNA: TGTGCCAGTCTATTGGGACTTACTGATACGCAGTATTTT.

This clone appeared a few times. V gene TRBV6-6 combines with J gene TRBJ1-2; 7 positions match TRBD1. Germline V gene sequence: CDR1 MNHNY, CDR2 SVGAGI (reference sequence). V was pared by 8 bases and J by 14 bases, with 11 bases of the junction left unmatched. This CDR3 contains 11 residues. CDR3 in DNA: TGTGCCAGCTCTCCAGGGGGACATGGGACCTTC. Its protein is CASSPGGHGTF.

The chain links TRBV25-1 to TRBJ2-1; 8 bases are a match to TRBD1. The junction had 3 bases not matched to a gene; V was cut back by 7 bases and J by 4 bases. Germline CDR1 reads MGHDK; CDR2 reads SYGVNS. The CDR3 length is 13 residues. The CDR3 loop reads CASTDRGYNEQFF. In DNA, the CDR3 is TGTGCCAGCACCGACAGGGGATACAATGAGCAGTTCTTC.

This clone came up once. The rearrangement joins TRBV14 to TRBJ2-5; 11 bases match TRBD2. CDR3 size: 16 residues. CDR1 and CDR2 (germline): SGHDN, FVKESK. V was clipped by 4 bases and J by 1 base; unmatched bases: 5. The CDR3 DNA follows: TGTGCCAGCAGCCTCGGGACTAGCGGCTTCCAAGAGACCCAGTACTTC. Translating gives CASSLGTSGFQETQYF.